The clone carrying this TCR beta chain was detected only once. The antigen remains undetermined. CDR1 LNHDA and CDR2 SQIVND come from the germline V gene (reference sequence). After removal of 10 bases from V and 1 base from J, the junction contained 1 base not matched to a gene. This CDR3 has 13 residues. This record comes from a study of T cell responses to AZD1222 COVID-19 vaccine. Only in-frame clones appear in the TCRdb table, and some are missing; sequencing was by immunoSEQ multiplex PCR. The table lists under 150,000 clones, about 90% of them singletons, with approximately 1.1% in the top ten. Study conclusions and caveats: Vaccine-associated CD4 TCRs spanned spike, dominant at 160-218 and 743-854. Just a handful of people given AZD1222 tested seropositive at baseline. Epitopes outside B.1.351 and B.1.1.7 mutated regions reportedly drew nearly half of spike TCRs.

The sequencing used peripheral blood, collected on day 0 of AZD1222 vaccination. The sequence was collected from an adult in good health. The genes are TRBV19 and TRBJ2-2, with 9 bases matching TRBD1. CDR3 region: CAMGQGNTGELFF. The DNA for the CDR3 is TGTGCCATGGGACAGGGGAACACCGGGGAGCTGTTTTTT.